The source of this T cell receptor beta chain is a study of blood T cell repertoires in COVID-19. The repertoire was sequenced with immunoSEQ multiplex PCR; TCRdb's copy has only in-frame clones and lacks some. The data contain 300,000 to 400,000 clones, 90% of them seen just once; the ten biggest clones take up 2.9%. Germline lookup yields CDR1 LNHDA and CDR2 SQIVND (reference sequence). The CDR3 has 14 residues. Trimming shortened V by 6 bases and J by 5 bases, and 16 bases separated the two germline ends. The chain combines TRBV19 with TRBJ2-5; possible D gene TRBD2, 5 bases. The material sequenced was peripheral blood. The receptor was isolated from a woman aged 25 to 39 with COVID-19, enrolled during active disease. CDR3: CASRVTGMGETQYF. The CDR3 DNA reads as TGTGCCAGTAGGGTGACGGGAATGGGGGAGACCCAGTACTTC.